This record looks at one T cell receptor (beta chain) sequence and its context. Germline CDR1 KGHSH, CDR2 LQKENI. The V and J ends lost 0 bases and 2 bases, in that order; junction bases with no gene match: 3. The CDR3 consists of 15 residues. Clones were read by immunoSEQ multiplex PCR, and TCRdb kept only the in-frame ones, dropping some. This table holds about 10,000 clones, roughly 73% found once. The data stem from a study of sequential checkpoint blockade in melanoma. About the research overall: First-line arms were nivolumab then ipilimumab, or the reverse, randomized 1:1.

Treatment: randomized to nivolumab then ipilimumab (arm A) or the reverse (arm B). No patient had prior DNA-damaging chemotherapy. Sorted cells were live CD3+CD8+, lacking CD19 and CD56, from PBMCs. The chain combines TRBV18 with TRBJ2-7; 8 bases line up with TRBD2. The sequence was collected from a human donor with melanoma. Sequences were derived from CD8+ T cells sorted from blood (inferred from file names), sampled from a patient given nivolumab and ipilimumab in sequence. CDR3: CASSPPSGNPYEQYF. Written as DNA, the CDR3 is TGTGCCAGCTCACCACCTAGCGGGAACCCCTACGAGCAGTACTTC. Based on the CDR3 plus reference TRBV18 and TRBJ2-7, the full variable domain is NAGVMQNPRHLVRRRGQEARLRCSPMKGHSHVYWYRQLPEEGLKFMVYLQKENIIDESGMPKERFSAEFPKEGPSILRIQQVVRGDSAAYFCASSPPSGNPYEQYFGPGTRLTVT.